This TCR beta chain originates from a study of blood T cell repertoires in COVID-19. Background on the study: Samples representing acute and convalescent COVID-19 were sourced from the United States, Italy and Spain. The analysed material was cDNA or gDNA that came from T cells, B-cell-depleted T cells, or PBMCs.

As handled by the study authors: Nucleated cell number was recorded as an estimate derived from reference gene primer amplification. The table came from immunoSEQ multiplex PCR; TCRdb's copy has only in-frame clones and leaves some out. D and trimming were read from the DNA, whereas the V and J calls and clone size are those reported in that table. The sample lists approximately 120,000 clones, 79% occurring once. Trimming removed 0 bases at V and 6 bases at J, with 7 bases between. The germline gives CDR1 SGDLS, CDR2 YYNGEE. CDR3 length: 13 residues. This chain connects TRBV9 to TRBJ2-1; a weak D match, TRBD2 (6 bases). Sequencing was performed on peripheral blood. The clonotype originates from a man aged 40-55 years with active or convalescent COVID-19. This CDR3 is CASSVGDSNEQFF. In DNA, the CDR3 is TGTGCCAGCAGCGTAGGGGACTCCAATGAGCAGTTCTTC.